These 32 T cell receptor beta chains originate from one sample sequenced in a study of blood T cell repertoires in COVID-19. Clones were sequenced by immunoSEQ multiplex PCR, and TCRdb holds only the in-frame ones, with some missing. The sample has over 55,000 clones, over 80% seen once. Sequencing was done on a sample of peripheral blood. The receptors shown here come from a man aged 50 or older with active COVID-19.

DNA for the CDR3: TGCAGCGTTTTCACTACCCGCCGGGACAGGGGTGGTTATGAAAAACTGTTTTTT. It encodes CSVFTTRRDRGGYEKLFF. V is TRBV29-1 and J is TRBJ1-4; 10 nucleotides match TRBD1. Germline V gives CDR1 SQVTM, CDR2 ANQGSEA. This CDR3 is 18 amino acids long. V was clipped by 5 bases and J by 6 bases; unmatched bases: 18.

The chain recombines TRBV25-1 with TRBJ2-7; TRBD2 agrees at 8 bases. The germline V gene has CDR1 MGHDK and CDR2 SYGVNS. CDR3 size: 13 residues. V was pared by 7 bases and J by 1 base, with 3 bases of the junction left unmatched. In DNA, the CDR3 is TGTGCCAGCACTACTAGCGGATCCTACGAGCAGTACTTC. As protein: CASTTSGSYEQYF.

V is TRBV6-6 and J is TRBJ2-5; D remains unclear. Germline loops: CDR1 MNHNY, CDR2 SVGAGI (reference sequence). Trimming left V 5 bases short and J 2 bases short, with 6 bases between. The CDR3 is made up of 12 amino acids. CDR3 nucleotides: TGTGCCAGCAGTCTTCAACAAGAGACCCAGTACTTC. Translation gives CASSLQQETQYF.

This clone occurred once. The genes are TRBV6-5 and TRBJ1-1; D is perhaps TRBD1 (6 bases). The CDR3 sequence is 14 residues long. Germline CDR1 MNHEY, CDR2 SVGAGI. V lost 6 bases and J lost 5, with 16 bases in between. CDR3 sequence reads: CASSVNRESTEAFF. For the CDR3, the DNA is TGTGCCAGCAGCGTAAACAGGGAAAGTACTGAAGCTTTCTTT.

This chain joins TRBV4-2 and TRBJ2-7; possibly TRBD2 for D (5 bases). Trimming removed 1 base at V and 6 bases at J, with 19 bases between. Germline assignment: CDR1 LGHNA and CDR2 YNFKEQ. CDR3 length: 16 residues. The CDR3: CASSQAPSRGLSEQYF. In DNA, the CDR3 is TGTGCCAGCAGCCAAGCCCCCTCTAGAGGGTTAAGCGAGCAGTACTTC.

The rearrangement joins TRBV28 to TRBJ1-1, with TRBD1 identical over 9 bases. The CDR3 consists of 15 residues. Germline assignment: CDR1 MDHEN and CDR2 SYDVKM. J gave up 5 bases and V 5 bases, and 9 bases lay outside the gene matches. The CDR3 loop is CASSPLGQGTTEAFF. DNA of the CDR3: TGTGCCAGCAGTCCACTCGGACAGGGGACGACTGAAGCTTTCTTT.

This chain uses TRBV10-3 with TRBJ2-5; D may be TRBD1 (6 bases). The CDR3 contains 15 residues. Germline-derived CDR1 and CDR2 are ENHRY and SYGVKD. V was cut by 0 bases and J by 5 bases, with 13 bases left in between. The CDR3 sequence is CAISESGTQGETQYF. DNA for the CDR3: TGTGCCATCAGTGAGTCCGGGACCCAGGGGGAGACCCAGTACTTC.

This chain connects TRBV7-2 to TRBJ1-4; 7 positions match TRBD1. This CDR3 is built from 15 residues. Trimming at V came to 3 bases and at J to 5 bases, leaving 6 bases not matched to a gene. Germline loops: CDR1 SGHTA, CDR2 FQGNSA. CDR3 sequence reads: CASSFRTGLNEKLFF. The CDR3 bases are TGTGCCAGCAGCTTCCGGACAGGACTGAATGAAAAACTGTTTTTT.

The rearrangement joins TRBV6-5 to TRBJ2-3; TRBD2 aligns across 12 bases. The CDR3 is 15 residues long. V trimming: 6 bases; J trimming: 3 bases; junction bases outside the gene matches: 4. Germline-derived CDR1 and CDR2 are MNHEY and SVGAGI. CDR3 in amino acids: CASSSTSGRTDTQYF. The CDR3 DNA reads TGTGCCAGCAGCTCGACTAGCGGGAGAACAGATACGCAGTATTTT.

This sequence joins TRBV7-8 and TRBJ2-5; TRBD2 matches 15 bases. V trimming: 0 bases; J trimming: 5 bases; junction bases outside the gene matches: 7. Germline V CDR1 and CDR2: SGHVS, FQNEAQ. This CDR3 has 18 residues. CDR3 DNA sequence: TGTGCCAGCAGCTTAGCGCGGACTAGCGGGAGGGCCGGGGAGACCCAGTACTTC. Translation gives CASSLARTSGRAGETQYF.

This clone has more than one count but fewer than ten. CDR3 coding DNA: TGTGCCAGCAGCTTGGATAAACTAACCTCTTCCTCCTATAATTCACCCCTCCACTTT. Translating it yields CASSLDKLTSSSYNSPLHF. The genes are TRBV11-2 and TRBJ1-6; the D is unclear. The CDR3 sequence is 19 residues long. Trimming left V 3 bases short and J 0 bases short, with 18 bases between. Germline V lookup: CDR1 SGHAT, CDR2 FQNNGV.

This chain joins TRBV19 and TRBJ2-1, with a possible D match to TRBD2 (5 bases). This CDR3 comprises 12 residues. V was pared by 5 bases and J by 7 bases, with 9 bases between. Germline CDR1 and CDR2: LNHDA and SQIVND (reference sequence). CDR3 DNA: TGTGCCAGTAGTTGGGGAGCGAATGAGCAGTTCTTC. The encoded protein is CASSWGANEQFF.

This clone was detected many times. The gene calls are TRBV24-1 and TRBJ2-1; tentative D call: TRBD2 (5 bases). From germline, CDR1 is KGHDR and CDR2 SFDVKD. Trimming cost V 4 bases and J 4 bases, with 13 bases left between them. The CDR3 extends over 15 amino acids. This CDR3 reads CATSDGSPGYNEQFF. CDR3 nucleotides: TGTGCCACCAGTGACGGTTCCCCGGGGTACAATGAGCAGTTCTTC.

This chain uses TRBV28 with TRBJ2-7, with 10 bases that match TRBD1. The CDR3 is 18 amino acids. CDR1 MDHEN and CDR2 SYDVKM come from the germline V gene. V trimming: 3 bases; J trimming: 7 bases; junction bases outside the gene matches: 18. The CDR3 reads CASSFVAARDRGLREQYF. In nucleotides, the CDR3 is TGTGCCAGCAGTTTTGTGGCGGCCCGGGACAGGGGCTTGCGGGAGCAGTACTTC. Variable domain in full (rest from reference TRBV28 and TRBJ2-7): DVKVTQSSRYLVKRTGEKVFLECVQDMDHENMFWYRQDPGLGLRLIYFSYDVKMKEKGDIPEGYSVSREKKERFSLILESASTNQTSMYLCASSFVAARDRGLREQYFGPGTRLTVT.

CDR3: CATSRGVPTDTQYF. The CDR3 coding sequence is TGTGCCACCAGCAGAGGAGTCCCGACAGATACGCAGTATTTT. This rearrangement joins TRBV15 to TRBJ2-3; D is undetermined. V was trimmed by 1 base and J by 3 bases, leaving 8 bases between them. Germline V lookup: CDR1 LNHNV, CDR2 YYDKDF (reference sequence). The CDR3 is 14 residues long.

This clone was seen only once. V and J are TRBV10-3 and TRBJ1-2; 8 nucleotides align to TRBD1. The CDR3 extends over 14 amino acids. V was pared by 6 bases and J by 7 bases, with 10 bases of the junction left unmatched. Germline CDR1 ENHRY, CDR2 SYGVKD. The CDR3 loop is CAIRPGGAVSGYTF. Written as DNA, the CDR3 is TGTGCCATCAGACCAGGGGGCGCGGTGAGTGGCTACACCTTC.

The rearrangement links TRBV19 to TRBJ1-6, with 7 bases matching TRBD1. Germline V CDR1 and CDR2: LNHDA, SQIVND (reference sequence). CDR3 size: 14 residues. V gave up 5 bases and J gave up 8 bases; unmatched junction bases: 6. CDR3 loop: CASSATGADSPLHF. The CDR3 region has the DNA TGTGCCAGTAGTGCAACAGGGGCCGATTCACCCCTCCACTTT.

The chain couples TRBV3-1 (or the pseudogene TRBV3-2) to TRBJ1-1; D not resolved. Germline V gene lookup returns CDR1 LGHDT and CDR2 YNNKEL (reference sequence). The germline V and J ends were trimmed by 2 bases and 5 bases, with 6 bases remaining between them. This CDR3 spans 12 amino acids. The CDR3 loop reads CASSQFGTEAFF. The DNA of the CDR3 is TGTGCCAGCAGCCAATTCGGGACTGAAGCTTTCTTT.

This clone has a single count. CDR3 in amino acids: CASSRAGADNSPLHF. CDR3 nucleotide sequence: TGTGCCAGTAGTCGGGCAGGGGCGGATAATTCACCCCTCCACTTT. The chain recombines TRBV19 with TRBJ1-6, with a tentative D call TRBD1 (6 bases). Deletions cut 5 bases from V and 5 bases from J, with 13 bases between. CDR3 length: 15 residues. Germline V gene sequence: CDR1 LNHDA, CDR2 SQIVND (reference sequence). Supplemented by reference TRBV19 and TRBJ1-6, the full variable domain reads DGGITQSPKYLFRKEGQNVTLSCEQNLNHDAMYWYRQDPGQGLRLIYYSQIVNDFQKGDIAEGYSVSREKKESFPLTVTSAQKNPTAFYLCASSRAGADNSPLHFGNGTRLTVT.

This clone appeared a few times. The chain has TRBV29-1 and TRBJ2-5; TRBD2 matches 11 bases. This CDR3 spans 16 amino acids. V lost 4 bases, J lost 5 bases, and 12 bases stayed unmatched. Germline V gives CDR1 SQVTM, CDR2 ANQGSEA. The DNA for the CDR3 is TGCAGCGTTGGCCAAGGGACTAGCGGACGGGGGGAGACCCAGTACTTC. This sequence encodes CSVGQGTSGRGETQYF.

The chain carries TRBV28 and TRBJ2-3; 8 bases line up with TRBD1. CDR1 and CDR2 from the germline V gene are MDHEN and SYDVKM. Germline trimming cut 6 bases from V and 3 bases from J; bases unmatched to any gene: 17. The CDR3 spans 18 residues. The CDR3 DNA sequence: TGTGCCAGCAGCCCCCACACCGCAGGGGGCCTTATTACAGATACGCAGTATTTT. This codes for CASSPHTAGGLITDTQYF.

This clone has only a few counts. J is TRBJ2-3 and V is TRBV21-1; the D call in the table, TRBD2, was not verified against the DNA. TRBV21-1 is given as a pseudogene. CDR3 length: 18 residues. The CDR3 bases are TGTGCCAGCAGCAAAGAGGCATCTAGCGGGAGTAAGGCAGATACGCAGTATTTT. Its translation is CASSKEASSGSKADTQYF.

This sequence joins TRBV28 and TRBJ1-1, with D perhaps matching TRBD1 (5 bases). This CDR3 contains 14 residues. Trimming removed 5 bases at V and 0 bases at J, with 10 bases between. Germline values: CDR1 MDHEN, CDR2 SYDVKM. This chain's CDR3 is CASSVGLLNTEAFF. The CDR3 nucleotides are TGTGCCAGCAGTGTGGGACTGCTGAACACTGAAGCTTTCTTT. Using reference TRBV28 and TRBJ1-1 for the parts outside the CDR3, the full variable domain is DVKVTQSSRYLVKRTGEKVFLECVQDMDHENMFWYRQDPGLGLRLIYFSYDVKMKEKGDIPEGYSVSREKKERFSLILESASTNQTSMYLCASSVGLLNTEAFFGQGTRLTVV.

The CDR3, as DNA: TGTGCCAGCAGTCTAGTGGCGCCGGGAAACACCATATATTTT. This sequence encodes CASSLVAPGNTIYF. The V gene is TRBV28, the J gene TRBJ1-3; D is ambiguous. V gave up 5 bases and J gave up 4 bases, with 12 bases separating them. CDR3 size: 14 residues. The V gene's germline CDR1 is MDHEN and CDR2 SYDVKM.

This chain connects TRBV6-5 to TRBJ2-3, with D perhaps TRBD2 (5 bases). Trimming pared 6 bases from V and 3 bases from J, leaving 16 bases between. Looked up from germline, CDR1 is MNHEY and CDR2 is SVGAGI. The CDR3 has 15 residues. The CDR3 sequence is CASSKLELITDTQYF. The CDR3 region has the DNA TGTGCCAGCAGCAAACTAGAGCTAATAACAGATACGCAGTATTTT.

The J gene is TRBJ1-5, the V gene TRBV7-3, with a tentative D call TRBD1 (6 bases). Germline lookup yields CDR1 SGHTA and CDR2 FQGTGA. The CDR3 loop spans 14 amino acids. Trimming took 5 bases from V and 4 from J, leaving 12 bases between them. Here the CDR3 reads CASSLGAANQPQHF. CDR3 nucleotide sequence: TGTGCCAGCAGCCTGGGGGCAGCGAATCAGCCCCAGCATTTT.

This clone showed up just a few times. The chain recombines TRBV12-5 with TRBJ2-2, with D perhaps TRBD1 (5 bases). CDR1 is LGHNT and CDR2 is FRNRAP in the germline V gene. Trimming shortened V by 7 bases and J by 1 base, and 10 bases separated the two germline ends. The CDR3 runs to 14 residues. CDR3 coding DNA: TGTGCTAGTGCCGTAGGACAGAACACCGGGGAGCTGTTTTTT. Residues: CASAVGQNTGELFF.

The chain is built from TRBV7-2 and TRBJ1-2, with 10 bases that match TRBD1. The V gene end was trimmed by 4 bases and the J gene end by 4 bases; junction bases not matched to a gene: 9. Germline assignment: CDR1 SGHTA and CDR2 FQGNSA. The CDR3 length is 16 residues. The CDR3 spells CASSSKTGGLPYGYTF. CDR3 bases: TGTGCCAGCAGCTCAAAGACAGGGGGCCTGCCCTATGGCTACACCTTC. Together with reference TRBV7-2 and TRBJ1-2, the CDR3 gives the full variable domain: GAGVSQSPSNKVTEKGKDVELRCDPISGHTALYWYRQSLGQGLEFLIYFQGNSAPDKSGLPSDRFSAERTGGSVSTLTIQRTQQEDSAVYLCASSSKTGGLPYGYTFGSGTRLTVV.

The genes are TRBV7-3 and TRBJ2-7, with TRBD2 identical over 9 bases. V shed 2 bases, J shed 5 bases, and the junction held 13 bases outside the gene matches. Germline V CDR1 and CDR2: SGHTA, FQGTGA. The CDR3 contains 17 residues. Here the CDR3 reads CASSLRIASGIIHEQYF. CDR3 in DNA: TGTGCCAGCAGCTTACGAATCGCTAGCGGGATAATTCACGAGCAGTACTTC.

The chain carries TRBV21-1 and TRBJ1-2; whether TRBD1, the table's D call, matches the DNA was not checked. TRBV21-1 is assigned pseudogene status. The CDR3 totals 15 residues. CDR3 sequence: CASSKVKGTNYGYTF. Written as DNA, the CDR3 is TGTGCCAGCAGCAAAGTTAAGGGGACAAACTATGGCTACACCTTC.

This chain connects TRBV9 to TRBJ2-3, with 10 bases fitting TRBD2. Germline V CDR1 and CDR2: SGDLS, YYNGEE. J lost 4 bases, V lost 1 base, and 0 bases had no gene match. This CDR3 is built from 14 residues. CDR3 sequence (DNA): TGTGCCAGCAGCGTACTAGCGGGGGCAGATACGCAGTATTTT. It codes for CASSVLAGADTQYF.

The rearrangement uses TRBV2 and TRBJ2-5; TRBD2 agrees at 8 bases. This CDR3 contains 13 residues. Germline V lookup: CDR1 SNHLY, CDR2 FYNNEI. The V segment lost 7 bases and the J segment 6 bases; nucleotides outside the gene matches: 7. CDR3 in amino acids: CASTETSAKTQYF. CDR3 bases: TGTGCCAGCACTGAGACTAGCGCGAAGACCCAGTACTTC.